Following are 9 T cell receptor beta chains from one sample sequenced in a study of human T cells and chemical hapten exposure. Time point noted: patch test 1, 2 weeks after DPC sensitization. As for treatment: therapeutic diphenylcyclopropenone sensitization with weekly scalp DPC. TCRdb reanalysed the RACE reads using MiXCR and keeps one entry per CDR3 protein. The table shows some 50,000 distinct CDR3 sequences, with about 9.3% occurring only once. Sequences were derived from whole blood, sampled in connection with sensitization to the hapten diphenylcyclopropenone (DPC). The receptor set was obtained from a woman aged 40 to 55 with alopecia areata. Some clones in this sample may be carry-over from other donors' samples.

V and J are TRBV4-1 and TRBJ1-1, with no clear D. The CDR3 sequence is 14 residues long. The germline V gene has CDR1 MGHRA and CDR2 YSYEKL. Trimming took 0 bases from V and 6 from J, leaving 11 bases between them. The CDR3 protein is CASSQDSSVAEAFF. In nucleotides, the CDR3 is TGCGCCAGCAGCCAAGATTCGAGCGTGGCTGAAGCTTTCTTT.

This chain links TRBV10-3 with TRBJ1-6; D is ambiguous. With 6 bases removed from V and 7 bases from J, the gap between germline ends came to 7 bases. The CDR3 contains 12 residues. Germline assignment: CDR1 ENHRY and CDR2 SYGVKD. The CDR3 DNA sequence: TGTGCCATCAGCACCCGGAATTCACCCCTCCACTTT. Its translation is CAISTRNSPLHF.

The chain carries TRBV7-6 and TRBJ2-5; perhaps TRBD1 as D (5 bases). Trimming pared 3 bases from V and 5 bases from J, leaving 19 bases between. Germline CDR1 SGHVS, CDR2 FNYEAQ. The CDR3 spans 16 residues. CDR3 sequence (DNA): TGTGCCAGCAGCTTGGGGCCCCTAACGACTGGGGAGACCCAGTACTTC. Translated, it gives CASSLGPLTTGETQYF.

This clonotype was seen repeatedly, ten times or more. The chain combines TRBV5-1 with TRBJ2-2, with TRBD1 matching over 7 bases. V lost 3 bases, J lost 0 bases, and 2 bases stayed unmatched. The CDR3 is 15 amino acids. Germline V gene data show CDR1 as SGHRS and CDR2 as YFSETQ. The CDR3 protein is CASSSGQPNTGELFF. As DNA, the CDR3 is TGCGCCAGCAGCTCGGGACAGCCGAACACCGGGGAGCTGTTTTTT.

At least ten counts were recorded for this clonotype. The chain recombines TRBV4-1 with TRBJ2-7, with 10 bases lining up with TRBD2. V lost 4 bases to trimming and J lost 2 bases; unmatched junction nucleotides: 8. The CDR3 contains 16 residues. Looked up from germline, CDR1 is MGHRA and CDR2 is YSYEKL. CDR3 amino acids: CASSPSSGLATYEQYF. In DNA, the CDR3 is TGCGCCAGCAGCCCGTCCTCGGGACTAGCGACCTACGAGCAGTACTTC.

This clonotype was seen a handful of times. The chain joins TRBV15 to TRBJ1-1; 8 bases line up with TRBD1. The germline V gene has CDR1 LNHNV and CDR2 YYDKDF (reference sequence). The CDR3 has 13 amino acids. The V and J ends lost 0 bases and 11 bases, in that order; junction bases with no gene match: 5. The CDR3 protein is CATSREGDRNAFF. The CDR3 DNA reads TGTGCCACCAGCAGAGAGGGGGACAGGAACGCTTTCTTT.

The table lists this clonotype with many counts. The chain is built from TRBV18 and TRBJ2-6; 7 positions match TRBD1. The germline V gene encodes CDR1 KGHSH and CDR2 LQKENI. The junction had 0 bases not matched to a gene; V was cut back by 3 bases and J by 1 base. This CDR3 is 15 amino acids long. CDR3 amino acids: CASSPTGSGANVLTF. CDR3 sequence (DNA): TGTGCCAGCTCACCGACAGGGTCTGGGGCCAACGTCCTGACTTTC. Drawing the rest from reference TRBV18 and TRBJ2-6, the complete variable domain is NAGVMQNPRHLVRRRGQEARLRCSPMKGHSHVYWYRQLPEEGLKFMVYLQKENIIDESGMPKERFSAEFPKEGPSILRIQQVVRGDSAAYFCASSPTGSGANVLTFGAGSRLTVL.

This clonotype was observed many times. The chain has TRBV14 and TRBJ1-3; D gene ambiguous. Germline CDR1 is SGHDN and CDR2 is FVKESK. This CDR3 has 13 residues. The V end lost 4 bases, the J end lost 0 bases, and 4 bases lay between the germline ends. CDR3 region: CASSPPSGNTIYF. The CDR3 nucleotides read TGTGCCAGCAGCCCCCCCTCTGGAAACACCATATATTTT.

This clonotype was counted ten times or more. The chain employs TRBV25-1 and TRBJ2-2; 13 bases are a match to TRBD2. V dropped 3 bases and J dropped 4; count of bases not matched to a gene: 11. From germline, CDR1 is MGHDK and CDR2 SYGVNS. The CDR3 is 19 amino acids. The CDR3 DNA is TGTGCCAGCAGTGATTCGAGACTAGCGGGGGGCAAGACCACCGGGGAGCTGTTTTTT. Translation gives CASSDSRLAGGKTTGELFF.